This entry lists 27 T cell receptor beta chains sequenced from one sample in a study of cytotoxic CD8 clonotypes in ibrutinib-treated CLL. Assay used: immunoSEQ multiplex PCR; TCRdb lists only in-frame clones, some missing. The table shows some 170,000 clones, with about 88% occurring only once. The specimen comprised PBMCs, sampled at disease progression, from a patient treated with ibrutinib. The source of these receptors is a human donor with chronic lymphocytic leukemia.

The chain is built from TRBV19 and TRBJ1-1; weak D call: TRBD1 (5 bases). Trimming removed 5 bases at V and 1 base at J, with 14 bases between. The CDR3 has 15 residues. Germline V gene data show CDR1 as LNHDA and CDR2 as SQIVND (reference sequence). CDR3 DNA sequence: TGTGCCAGTAGTTTGTCGGGGCAAACGAACACTGAAGCTTTCTTT. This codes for CASSLSGQTNTEAFF.

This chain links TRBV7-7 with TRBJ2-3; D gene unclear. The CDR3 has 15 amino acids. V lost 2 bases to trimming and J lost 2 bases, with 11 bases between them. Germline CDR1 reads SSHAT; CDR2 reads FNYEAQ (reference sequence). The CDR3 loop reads CASSLSTRATDTQYF. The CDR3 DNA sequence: TGTGCCAGCAGCTTATCAACGCGAGCCACAGATACGCAGTATTTT.

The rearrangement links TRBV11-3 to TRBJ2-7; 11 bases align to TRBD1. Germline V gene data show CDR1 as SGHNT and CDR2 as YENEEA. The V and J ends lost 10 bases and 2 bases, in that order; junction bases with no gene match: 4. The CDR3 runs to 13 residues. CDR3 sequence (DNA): TGTGCCACCGGGACAGGGGGACCCTACGAGCAGTACTTC. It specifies CATGTGGPYEQYF.

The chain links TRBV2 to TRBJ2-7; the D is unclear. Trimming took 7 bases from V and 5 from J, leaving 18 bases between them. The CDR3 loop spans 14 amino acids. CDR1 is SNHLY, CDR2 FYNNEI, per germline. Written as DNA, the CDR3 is TGTGCCAGCACACGGTTTGCCCGAGGAGACGAGCAGTACTTC. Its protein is CASTRFARGDEQYF.

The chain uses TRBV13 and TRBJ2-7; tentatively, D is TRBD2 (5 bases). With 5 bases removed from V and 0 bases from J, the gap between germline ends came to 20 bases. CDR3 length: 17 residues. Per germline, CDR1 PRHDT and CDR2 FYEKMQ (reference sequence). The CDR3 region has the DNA TGTGCCAGCAGCACCCCGATAGGAGCGGTCAGCTCCTACGAGCAGTACTTC. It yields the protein CASSTPIGAVSSYEQYF. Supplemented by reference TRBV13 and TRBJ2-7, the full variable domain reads AAGVIQSPRHLIKEKRETATLKCYPIPRHDTVYWYQQGPGQDPQFLISFYEKMQSDKGSIPDRFSAQQFSDYHSELNMSSLELGDSALYFCASSTPIGAVSSYEQYFGPGTRLTVT.

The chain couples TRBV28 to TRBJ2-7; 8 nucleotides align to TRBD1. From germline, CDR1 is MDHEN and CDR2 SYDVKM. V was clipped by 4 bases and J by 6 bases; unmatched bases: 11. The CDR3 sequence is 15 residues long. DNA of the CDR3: TGTGCCAGCAGTTCAACGGGACAGGTTTTTCTCGAGCAGTACTTC. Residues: CASSSTGQVFLEQYF. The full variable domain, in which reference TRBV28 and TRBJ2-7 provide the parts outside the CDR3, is DVKVTQSSRYLVKRTGEKVFLECVQDMDHENMFWYRQDPGLGLRLIYFSYDVKMKEKGDIPEGYSVSREKKERFSLILESASTNQTSMYLCASSSTGQVFLEQYFGPGTRLTVT.

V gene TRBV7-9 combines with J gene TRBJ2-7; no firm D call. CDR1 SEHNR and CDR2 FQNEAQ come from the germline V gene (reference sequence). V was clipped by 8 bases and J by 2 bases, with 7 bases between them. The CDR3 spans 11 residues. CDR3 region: CASLGTYEQYF. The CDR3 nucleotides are TGTGCCAGCCTGGGCACCTACGAGCAGTACTTC.

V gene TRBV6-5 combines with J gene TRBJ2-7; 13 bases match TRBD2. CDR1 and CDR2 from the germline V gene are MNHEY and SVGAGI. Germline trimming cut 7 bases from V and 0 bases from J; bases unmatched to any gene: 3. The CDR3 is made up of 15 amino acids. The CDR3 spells CASIRTSGSSYEQYF. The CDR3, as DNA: TGTGCCAGCATCCGGACTAGCGGGAGCTCCTACGAGCAGTACTTC.

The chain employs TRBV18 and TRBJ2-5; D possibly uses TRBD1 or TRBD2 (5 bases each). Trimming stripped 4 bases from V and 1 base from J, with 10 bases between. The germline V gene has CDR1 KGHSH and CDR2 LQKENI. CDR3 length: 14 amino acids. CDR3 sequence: CASSLTRGQETQYF. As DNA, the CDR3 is TGTGCCAGCTCACTTACGAGGGGCCAAGAGACCCAGTACTTC.

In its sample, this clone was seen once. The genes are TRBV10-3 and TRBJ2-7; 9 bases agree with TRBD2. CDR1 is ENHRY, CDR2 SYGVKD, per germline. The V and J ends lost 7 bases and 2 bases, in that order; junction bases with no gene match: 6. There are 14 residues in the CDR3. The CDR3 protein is CAIKRGDQAYEQYF. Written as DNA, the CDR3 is TGTGCCATCAAGCGGGGGGATCAAGCCTACGAGCAGTACTTC.

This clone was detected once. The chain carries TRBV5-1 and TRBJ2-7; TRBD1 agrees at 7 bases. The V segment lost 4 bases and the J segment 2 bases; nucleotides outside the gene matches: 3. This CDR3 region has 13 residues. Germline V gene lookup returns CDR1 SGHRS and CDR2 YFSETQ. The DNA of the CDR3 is TGCGCCAGCAGCGCCGGACAGGCCTACGAGCAGTACTTC. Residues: CASSAGQAYEQYF.

CDR3 in amino acids: CASSLGRGQGFSKGDMNTEAFF. The DNA for the CDR3 is TGTGCCAGCAGTTTAGGTCGTGGACAGGGCTTCTCGAAGGGTGATATGAACACTGAAGCTTTCTTT. The V and J genes are TRBV27 and TRBJ1-1; 8 nucleotides match TRBD1. The junction had 23 bases not matched to a gene; V was cut back by 2 bases and J by 0 bases. Germline-derived CDR1 and CDR2 are MNHEY and SMNVEV (reference sequence). There are 22 residues in the CDR3.

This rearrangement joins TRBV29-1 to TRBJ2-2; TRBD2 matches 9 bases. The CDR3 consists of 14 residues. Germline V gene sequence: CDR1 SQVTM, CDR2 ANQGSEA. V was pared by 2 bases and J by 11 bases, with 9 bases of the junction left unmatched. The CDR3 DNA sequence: TGCAGCGTTGAAAATAGGGCGGGAGGGGGCGAGCTGTTTTTT. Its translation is CSVENRAGGGELFF.

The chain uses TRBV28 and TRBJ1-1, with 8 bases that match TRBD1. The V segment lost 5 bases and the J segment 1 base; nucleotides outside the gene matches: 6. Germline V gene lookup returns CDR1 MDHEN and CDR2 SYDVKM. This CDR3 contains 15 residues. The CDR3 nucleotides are TGTGCCAGCAGTCCATTACAGGGGGGGAACACTGAAGCTTTCTTT. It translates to CASSPLQGGNTEAFF.

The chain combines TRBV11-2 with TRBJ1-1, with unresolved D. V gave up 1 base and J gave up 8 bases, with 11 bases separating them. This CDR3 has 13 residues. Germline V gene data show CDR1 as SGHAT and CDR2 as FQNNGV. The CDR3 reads CASSLVPVSEAFF. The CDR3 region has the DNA TGTGCCAGCAGCTTAGTCCCAGTATCGGAAGCTTTCTTT. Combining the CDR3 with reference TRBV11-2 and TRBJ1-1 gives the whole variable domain EAGVAQSPRYKIIEKRQSVAFWCNPISGHATLYWYQQILGQGPKLLIQFQNNGVVDDSQLPKDRFSAERLKGVDSTLKIQPAKLEDSAVYLCASSLVPVSEAFFGQGTRLTVV.

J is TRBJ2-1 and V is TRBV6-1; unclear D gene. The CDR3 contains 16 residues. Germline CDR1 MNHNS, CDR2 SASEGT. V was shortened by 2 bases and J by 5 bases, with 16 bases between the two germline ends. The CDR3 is CASSETSALINNEQFF. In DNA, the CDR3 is TGTGCCAGCAGTGAAACCTCCGCCCTGATAAACAATGAGCAGTTCTTC.

Here the CDR3 reads CASSYSGTGDTEAFF. The CDR3 DNA follows: TGTGCCAGCAGTTACTCCGGGACAGGGGACACTGAAGCTTTCTTT. V usage is TRBV6-5 and J usage is TRBJ1-1; 10 bases are a match to TRBD1. The junction had 1 base not matched to a gene; V was cut back by 0 bases and J by 3 bases. There are 15 residues in the CDR3. Per germline, CDR1 MNHEY and CDR2 SVGAGI.

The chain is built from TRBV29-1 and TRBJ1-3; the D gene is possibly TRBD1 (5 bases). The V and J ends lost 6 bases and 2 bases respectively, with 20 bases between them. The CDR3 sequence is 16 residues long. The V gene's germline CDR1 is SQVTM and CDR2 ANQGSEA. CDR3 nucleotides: TGCAGCGTCACCCGTGACGGGGGAGGTCCTGGAAACACCATATATTTT. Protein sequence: CSVTRDGGGPGNTIYF.

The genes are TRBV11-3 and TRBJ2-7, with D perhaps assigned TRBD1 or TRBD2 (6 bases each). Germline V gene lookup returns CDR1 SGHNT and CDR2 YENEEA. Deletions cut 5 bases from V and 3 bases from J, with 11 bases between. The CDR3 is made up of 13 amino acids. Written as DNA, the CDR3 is TGTGCCAGCAGCCCCGAGGGGGGCTACGAGCAGTACTTC. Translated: CASSPEGGYEQYF.

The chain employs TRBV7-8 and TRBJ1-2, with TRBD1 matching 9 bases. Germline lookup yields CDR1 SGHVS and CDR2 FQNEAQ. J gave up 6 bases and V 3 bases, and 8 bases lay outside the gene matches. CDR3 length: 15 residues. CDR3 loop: CASSLTGQGIDGYTF. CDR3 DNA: TGTGCCAGCAGCTTGACTGGACAGGGGATCGATGGCTACACCTTC.

For the CDR3, the DNA is TGTGCCAGCAGTTACTCGACCAACCCTCCCCGGCTGTTTTTT. Residues: CASSYSTNPPRLFF. The chain couples TRBV6-5 to TRBJ2-2, with unresolved D. V lost 0 bases and J 13 bases, leaving 15 bases between the germline ends. This CDR3 contains 14 residues. Per germline, CDR1 MNHEY and CDR2 SVGAGI.

The CDR3 DNA follows: TGTGCCAGCAGTGAGGGATATGAGATCTCAGATACGCAGTATTTT. It codes for CASSEGYEISDTQYF. The rearrangement uses TRBV6-4 and TRBJ2-3; D unclear. The CDR3 is 15 residues long. V was clipped by 3 bases and J by 4 bases, with 14 bases between them. In germline, CDR1 is MRHNA, CDR2 SNTAGT.

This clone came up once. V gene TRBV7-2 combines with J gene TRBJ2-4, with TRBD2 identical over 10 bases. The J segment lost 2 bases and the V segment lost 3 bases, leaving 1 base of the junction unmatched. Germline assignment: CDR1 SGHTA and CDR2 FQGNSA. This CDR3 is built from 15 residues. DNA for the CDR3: TGTGCCAGCAGCTTTAGCGGGAGGTCCAAAAACATTCAGTACTTC. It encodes CASSFSGRSKNIQYF.

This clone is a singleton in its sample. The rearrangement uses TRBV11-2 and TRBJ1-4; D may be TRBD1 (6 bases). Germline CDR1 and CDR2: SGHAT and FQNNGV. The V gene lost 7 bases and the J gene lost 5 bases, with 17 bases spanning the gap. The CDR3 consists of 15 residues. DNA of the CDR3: TGTGCCAGCACCCTAAGGGGGGGAGGGAATGAAAAACTGTTTTTT. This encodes CASTLRGGGNEKLFF.

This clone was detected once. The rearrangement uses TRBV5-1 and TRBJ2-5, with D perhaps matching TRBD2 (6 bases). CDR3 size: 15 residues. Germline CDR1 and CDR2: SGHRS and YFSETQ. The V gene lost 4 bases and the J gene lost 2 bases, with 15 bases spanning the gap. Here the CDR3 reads CASSPGVGRQETQYF. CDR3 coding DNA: TGCGCCAGCAGCCCGGGAGTCGGGAGACAAGAGACCCAGTACTTC.

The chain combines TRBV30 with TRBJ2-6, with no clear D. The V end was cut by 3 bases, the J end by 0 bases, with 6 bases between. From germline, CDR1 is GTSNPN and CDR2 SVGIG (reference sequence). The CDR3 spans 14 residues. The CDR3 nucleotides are TGTGCCTGGAGCAAGGGCTCTGGGGCCAACGTCCTGACTTTC. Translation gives CAWSKGSGANVLTF.

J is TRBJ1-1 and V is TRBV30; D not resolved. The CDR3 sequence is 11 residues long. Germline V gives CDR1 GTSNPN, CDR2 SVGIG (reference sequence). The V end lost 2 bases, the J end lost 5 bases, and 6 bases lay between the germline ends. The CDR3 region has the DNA TGTGCCTGGAGTACCAAAACTGAAGCTTTCTTT. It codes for CAWSTKTEAFF.